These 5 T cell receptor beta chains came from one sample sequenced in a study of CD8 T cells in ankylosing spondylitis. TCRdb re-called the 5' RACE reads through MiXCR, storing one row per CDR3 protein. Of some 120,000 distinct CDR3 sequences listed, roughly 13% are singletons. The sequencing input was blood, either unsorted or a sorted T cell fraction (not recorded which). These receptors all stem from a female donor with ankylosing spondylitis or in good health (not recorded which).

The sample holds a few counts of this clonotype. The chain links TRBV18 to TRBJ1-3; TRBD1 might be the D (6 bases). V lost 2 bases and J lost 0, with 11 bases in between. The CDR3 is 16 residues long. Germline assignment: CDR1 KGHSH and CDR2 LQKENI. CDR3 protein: CASSPVQDSSGNTIYF. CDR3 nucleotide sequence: TGTGCCAGCTCACCAGTCCAGGACAGCTCTGGAAACACCATATATTTT.

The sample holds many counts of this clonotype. CDR3 region: CSANTGTGSYEQYF. The CDR3 DNA reads TGCAGTGCTAATACCGGGACAGGGTCCTACGAGCAGTACTTC. V gene TRBV20-1 combines with J gene TRBJ2-7; TRBD1 matches 9 bases. The CDR3 extends over 14 amino acids. Trimming took 4 bases from V and 1 from J; bases not matched to a gene: 5. Looked up from germline, CDR1 is DFQATT and CDR2 is SNEGSKA (reference sequence).

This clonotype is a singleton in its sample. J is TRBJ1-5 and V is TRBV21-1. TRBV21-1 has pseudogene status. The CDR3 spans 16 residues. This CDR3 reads CASSKRFSRINQPQHF. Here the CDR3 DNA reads TGTGCCAGCAGCAAAAGATTCTCACGGATTAATCAGCCCCAGCATTTT.

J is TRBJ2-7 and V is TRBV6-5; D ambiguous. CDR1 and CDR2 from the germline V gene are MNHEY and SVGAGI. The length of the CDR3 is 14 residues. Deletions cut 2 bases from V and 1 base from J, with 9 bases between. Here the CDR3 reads CASSYPGASYEQYF. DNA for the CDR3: TGTGCCAGCAGTTACCCCGGTGCTTCCTACGAGCAGTACTTC.

The CDR3, as DNA: TGCGCCAGCAGTCGCGTGGCGCTAGGGGGCCCTACCTACGAGCAGTACTTC. It yields the protein CASSRVALGGPTYEQYF. The genes are TRBV23-1 and TRBJ2-7; 7 bases align to TRBD1. TRBV23-1 is designated an ORF whose function remains uncertain. CDR3 length: 17 amino acids. After removal of 4 bases from V and 2 bases from J, the junction contained 14 bases not matched to a gene.